This TCR beta chain appears in the sequencing data of a study of T cell responses to AZD1222 COVID-19 vaccine. Assay used: immunoSEQ multiplex PCR; TCRdb lists only in-frame clones, some missing. The table includes around 160,000 clones, 94% detected once. This CDR3 is 14 amino acids long. Trimming stripped 7 bases from V and 1 base from J, with 11 bases between. Germline lookup yields CDR1 SGHKS and CDR2 YYEKEE (reference sequence). Sequencing was performed on peripheral blood, taken on day 0 of AZD1222 vaccination. This TCR came from an adult in good health. The genes are TRBV5-5 and TRBJ2-2; D remains ambiguous. DNA of the CDR3: TGTGCCAGCCTTGGCAGATTGAACACCGGGGAGCTGTTTTTT. It specifies CASLGRLNTGELFF.